A single sample gave rise to the 11 T cell receptor beta chains below, sequenced in a study of cytomegalovirus exposure and HLA in healthy donors. PCR employed 60 Vbeta and 13 Jbeta primers. TCRdb keeps only in-frame clones here, not all; method: immunoSEQ multiplex PCR. Among about 120,000 clones, approximately 17% were seen once, and the ten largest hold roughly 2.7%. Material for sequencing was PBMCs. The receptors come from a female donor in good health and CMV-seropositive.

The rearrangement links TRBV4-1 to TRBJ1-1, with no clear D. Germline V gene sequence: CDR1 MGHRA, CDR2 YSYEKL. The CDR3 is 14 amino acids. Deletions cut 1 base from V and 1 base from J, with 7 bases between. The CDR3 DNA follows: TGCGCCAGCAGCCAAGTTCCCCAGAACACTGAAGCTTTCTTT. It translates to CASSQVPQNTEAFF.

The V and J genes are TRBV6-5 and TRBJ2-7; tentatively, D is TRBD2 (6 bases). Germline CDR1 reads MNHEY; CDR2 reads SVGAGI. V was trimmed by 5 bases and J by 5 bases, leaving 16 bases between them. The CDR3 is 14 residues long. CDR3: CASSPYRGFHEQYF. CDR3 bases: TGTGCCAGCAGTCCTTACCGGGGGTTCCACGAGCAGTACTTC.

The rearrangement links TRBV9 to TRBJ2-1; 7 nucleotides agree with TRBD1. CDR1 SGDLS and CDR2 YYNGEE come from the germline V gene. The CDR3 extends over 13 amino acids. After removal of 3 bases from V and 9 bases from J, the junction contained 6 bases not matched to a gene. The CDR3 here is CASSGRQGSEQFF. The CDR3 DNA follows: TGTGCCAGCAGCGGAAGACAGGGAAGTGAGCAGTTCTTC.

This clone was counted a few times. The J gene is TRBJ2-5, the V gene TRBV6-6; 9 nucleotides line up with TRBD2. This CDR3 spans 15 amino acids. Trimming at V came to 5 bases and at J to 2 bases, leaving 6 bases not matched to a gene. CDR1 and CDR2 from the germline V gene are MNHNY and SVGAGI (reference sequence). The CDR3 nucleotides are TGTGCCAGCAGTACCCGCGGGGGGGAACAAGAGACCCAGTACTTC. Translated, it gives CASSTRGGEQETQYF.

The CDR3 loop reads CASSQVNTGGWQFF. DNA of the CDR3: TGTGCCAGCAGCCAAGTCAATACGGGGGGATGGCAGTTCTTC. The V call is TRBV4-2, the J call TRBJ2-1, with 7 bases aligning to TRBD2. The CDR3 totals 14 residues. V dropped 1 base and J dropped 12; count of bases not matched to a gene: 9. CDR1 and CDR2 (germline): LGHNA, YNFKEQ.

V usage is TRBV7-2 and J usage is TRBJ1-2, with TRBD1 matching over 9 bases. Germline lookup yields CDR1 SGHTA and CDR2 FQGNSA. After removal of 5 bases from V and 8 bases from J, the junction contained 9 bases not matched to a gene. The CDR3 spans 14 residues. The CDR3 loop is CASSPGDRGGGYTF. The CDR3, as DNA: TGTGCCAGCAGCCCCGGTGACAGGGGGGGAGGCTACACCTTC.

In its sample, this clone was seen a few times. The DNA for the CDR3 is TGTGCCAGCAGTTTTAGAACAGGGAACTATGGCTACACCTTC. Residues: CASSFRTGNYGYTF. The chain links TRBV27 to TRBJ1-2; possibly TRBD1 for D (6 bases). Deletions cut 3 bases from V and 2 bases from J, with 10 bases between. This CDR3 is 14 amino acids long. Germline V CDR1 and CDR2: MNHEY, SMNVEV (reference sequence).

The chain links TRBV6-5 to TRBJ1-2; 10 nucleotides align to TRBD1. V was pared by 3 bases and J by 4 bases, with 2 bases of the junction left unmatched. Germline CDR1 reads MNHEY; CDR2 reads SVGAGI. This CDR3 is 14 amino acids long. The CDR3 nucleotides are TGTGCCAGCAGTTATTGGACAGGGGGCTATGGCTACACCTTC. As protein: CASSYWTGGYGYTF.

This clone showed up just a few times. For the CDR3, the DNA is TGTGCCAGCTCACAGGGACAGGGAGGTTGGTTGAATTCACCCCTCCACTTT. Translating it yields CASSQGQGGWLNSPLHF. The gene calls are TRBV18 and TRBJ1-6, with 9 bases fitting TRBD1. Germline-derived CDR1 and CDR2 are KGHSH and LQKENI. The V segment lost 4 bases and the J segment 7 bases; nucleotides outside the gene matches: 11. The length of the CDR3 is 17 residues. Full variable domain (rest looked up from reference TRBV18 and TRBJ1-6): NAGVMQNPRHLVRRRGQEARLRCSPMKGHSHVYWYRQLPEEGLKFMVYLQKENIIDESGMPKERFSAEFPKEGPSILRIQQVVRGDSAAYFCASSQGQGGWLNSPLHFGNGTRLTVT.

The chain employs TRBV7-9 and TRBJ2-1; unclear D gene. The length of the CDR3 is 13 residues. Per germline, CDR1 SEHNR and CDR2 FQNEAQ (reference sequence). V was clipped by 6 bases and J by 7 bases, with 13 bases between them. Here the CDR3 reads CASSLISGNEQFF. CDR3 DNA: TGTGCCAGCAGTCTGATTTCAGGTAATGAGCAGTTCTTC.

Comment on this clone: An end of the junction differs from the germline gene, which may be a read error. This chain uses TRBV5-8 with TRBJ1-3; D gene unclear. The CDR3 runs 14 residues. From germline, CDR1 is SGHTS and CDR2 YDEGEE. CDR3 region: CASSLESSGDTIYF. CDR3 DNA sequence: TGTGCCAGCAGCCTCGAGAGTAGTGGAGACACCATATATTTT.